The 26 T cell receptor beta chains reported below all come from one sample, sequenced in a study of early stage breast cancer tumors (dated by TCRdb to about 2017). Receptors were amplified or captured by the immunoSEQ multiplex PCR assay. Here the immuneACCESS table is served through TCRdb, limited to in-frame sequences with V and J called. Missing clones are a known gap in these copies; in checked studies unresolved V genes cover under half, and the rest lacks a known reason. In this sample the table shows roughly 56,000 clones, roughly 80% of which occur a single time. The top ten constitute about 3.4% of the sample. The sequencing sample was made of blood. These receptors were taken from a person aged 25-39 years with breast cancer.

This chain joins TRBV14 and TRBJ2-6; tentatively, D is TRBD2 (7 bases). Between the trimmed V and J ends, which lost 4 bases and 5 bases, there was a span of 15 bases. Per the germline V gene, CDR1 is SGHDN and CDR2 is FVKESK. The CDR3 sequence is 16 residues long. CDR3 protein: CASSPGAGARANVLTF. The CDR3 nucleotides are TGTGCCAGCAGCCCCGGGGCGGGGGCAAGGGCCAACGTCCTGACTTTC.

V is TRBV5-4 and J is TRBJ2-3, with D possibly TRBD2 on 6 matching bases. Germline V gives CDR1 SGHNT, CDR2 YYREEE (reference sequence). This CDR3 has 14 amino acids. The V end lost 7 bases, the J end lost 0 bases, and 12 bases lay between the germline ends. CDR3 in DNA: TGTGCCAGCCGGACTACTTTTAGCACAGATACGCAGTATTTT. Residues: CASRTTFSTDTQYF.

V gene TRBV6-4 combines with J gene TRBJ2-3; D unclear. V gave up 5 bases and J gave up 2 bases, with 11 bases separating them. The V gene's germline CDR1 is MRHNA and CDR2 SNTAGT. CDR3 length equals 14 residues. CDR3 bases: TGTGCCAGCAGTCTGGGATCACTCACAGATACGCAGTATTTT. Encoded protein: CASSLGSLTDTQYF.

The V gene is TRBV5-5, the J gene TRBJ1-1; possible D gene TRBD1, 5 bases. V was trimmed by 4 bases and J by 0 bases, leaving 13 bases between them. This CDR3 has 15 amino acids. The germline V gene encodes CDR1 SGHKS and CDR2 YYEKEE (reference sequence). CDR3 amino acids: CASSLAGPMNTEAFF. In nucleotides, the CDR3 is TGTGCCAGCAGCCTGGCAGGGCCAATGAACACTGAAGCTTTCTTT.

The rearrangement uses TRBV6-5 and TRBJ2-7; D gene ambiguous. V was cut by 0 bases and J by 4 bases, with 13 bases left in between. CDR1 and CDR2 from the germline V gene are MNHEY and SVGAGI. CDR3 size: 15 residues. The CDR3 spells CASSYSIWGQYEQYF. The CDR3 DNA reads as TGTGCCAGCAGTTACTCGATTTGGGGTCAGTACGAGCAGTACTTC.

This chain connects TRBV9 to TRBJ2-3; perhaps TRBD2 as D (7 bases). Germline CDR1 and CDR2: SGDLS and YYNGEE. CDR3 length: 17 residues. V dropped 0 bases and J dropped 1 base, with 15 bases sitting between them. The CDR3 sequence is CASSVEGGGTRTDTQYF. The CDR3 DNA reads TGTGCCAGCAGCGTAGAGGGAGGGGGAACCCGCACAGATACGCAGTATTTT.

The table lists this clone with a few counts. The chain uses TRBV5-8 and TRBJ1-5; D is undetermined. The germline V gene encodes CDR1 SGHTS and CDR2 YDEGEE. CDR3 length: 12 amino acids. Trimming left V 1 base short and J 9 bases short, with 8 bases between. CDR3 loop: CASSLRDTPQHF. CDR3 nucleotides: TGTGCCAGCAGCTTGAGAGACACGCCCCAGCATTTT.

The V and J genes are TRBV5-4 and TRBJ2-2, with a weak D call TRBD2 (5 bases). This CDR3 is built from 14 residues. The V end was cut by 4 bases, the J end by 2 bases, with 9 bases between. In germline, CDR1 is SGHNT, CDR2 YYREEE (reference sequence). The CDR3 DNA reads TGTGCCAGCAGCCCCGACTACAACACCGGGGAGCTGTTTTTT. Its protein product is CASSPDYNTGELFF.

This clone has just one count. The chain has TRBV5-8 and TRBJ2-7; 13 nucleotides match TRBD2. CDR3 size: 16 residues. V was clipped by 4 bases and J by 7 bases; unmatched bases: 11. The germline V gene has CDR1 SGHTS and CDR2 YDEGEE. CDR3 DNA: TGTGCCAGCAGCCCCGGGACTAGCGGGGTCCCAGTGGAGCAGTACTTC. Its protein is CASSPGTSGVPVEQYF. The complete variable domain, with remaining parts taken from reference TRBV5-8 and TRBJ2-7, reads EAGVTQSPTHLIKTRGQQATLRCSPISGHTSVYWYQQALGLGLQFLLWYDEGEERNRGNFPPRFSGRQFPNYSSELNVNALELEDSALYLCASSPGTSGVPVEQYFGPGTRLTVT.

CDR3 amino acids: CASSSELMETQYF. The CDR3 bases are TGTGCCAGCAGCTCCGAACTTATGGAGACCCAGTACTTC. V usage is TRBV7-9 and J usage is TRBJ2-5; D gene ambiguous. The germline V gene encodes CDR1 SEHNR and CDR2 FQNEAQ (reference sequence). V gave up 4 bases and J gave up 5 bases, with 11 bases separating them. The CDR3 sequence is 13 residues long.

V usage is TRBV18 and J usage is TRBJ2-7; D ambiguous. The germline V gene has CDR1 KGHSH and CDR2 LQKENI. CDR3 size: 15 residues. V gave up 3 bases and J gave up 0 bases, with 12 bases separating them. The CDR3 loop reads CASSPPLGSSYEQYF. In nucleotides, the CDR3 is TGTGCCAGCTCACCCCCTCTAGGCAGCTCCTACGAGCAGTACTTC.

The V call is TRBV13, the J call TRBJ2-3; 9 bases map to TRBD2. The CDR3 length is 15 residues. After removal of 5 bases from V and 1 base from J, the junction contained 4 bases not matched to a gene. CDR1 is PRHDT, CDR2 FYEKMQ, per germline (reference sequence). DNA of the CDR3: TGTGCCAGCAGCCCGTGGACTAGCGGCACAGATACGCAGTATTTT. This gives the protein CASSPWTSGTDTQYF. Full variable domain (outside the CDR3, taken from reference TRBV13 and TRBJ2-3): AAGVIQSPRHLIKEKRETATLKCYPIPRHDTVYWYQQGPGQDPQFLISFYEKMQSDKGSIPDRFSAQQFSDYHSELNMSSLELGDSALYFCASSPWTSGTDTQYFGPGTRLTVL.

The rearrangement joins TRBV15 to TRBJ2-7, with 9 nucleotides matching TRBD1. CDR1 is LNHNV and CDR2 is YYDKDF in the germline V gene (reference sequence). The CDR3 consists of 14 residues. V lost 4 bases to trimming and J lost 6 bases; unmatched junction nucleotides: 7. The CDR3 nucleotides are TGTGCCACCAGCAAGCGGGACAGGGTGGGCGAGCAGTACTTC. This gives the protein CATSKRDRVGEQYF.

J is TRBJ2-7 and V is TRBV4-3; D call uncertain. The CDR3 has 15 amino acids. Germline lookup yields CDR1 LGHNA and CDR2 YSLEER. Deletions cut 0 bases from V and 2 bases from J, with 11 bases between. The CDR3 bases are TGCGCCAGCAGCCAAGATTATGGTAGTACCTACGAGCAGTACTTC. Translation gives CASSQDYGSTYEQYF.

This clone was seen more than once but under ten times. The gene calls are TRBV27 and TRBJ1-1; D ambiguous. Trimming took off 3 bases at V and 1 base at J, with 6 bases between the two ends. Per the germline V gene, CDR1 is MNHEY and CDR2 is SMNVEV (reference sequence). The CDR3 spans 13 residues. The CDR3 bases are TGTGCCAGCAGTTTTTCCCCGAACACTGAAGCTTTCTTT. The encoded protein is CASSFSPNTEAFF.

This chain connects TRBV7-2 to TRBJ2-3; 12 bases fit TRBD2. V was pared by 4 bases and J by 0 bases, with 2 bases of the junction left unmatched. The germline CDR1 and CDR2 sequences are SGHTA and FQGNSA. The CDR3 covers 16 residues. The CDR3 nucleotides are TGTGCCAGCAGCTCGGGGACTAGCGGGAGCACAGATACGCAGTATTTT. As protein: CASSSGTSGSTDTQYF.

This clone was recorded once. The rearrangement links TRBV6-5 to TRBJ1-5; 9 bases match TRBD1. This CDR3 has 15 residues. Germline V CDR1 and CDR2: MNHEY, SVGAGI. Trimming removed 5 bases from V and 7 bases from J; junction bases left unmatched: 9. In nucleotides, the CDR3 is TGTGCCAGCAGTCCCCGGACAGGGGCAGGCCAGCCCCAGCATTTT. It encodes CASSPRTGAGQPQHF.

This clone was picked up a small number of times. The CDR3 sequence is CASSELDGTMNTEAFF. CDR3 sequence (DNA): TGTGCCAGCAGTGAATTAGACGGTACCATGAACACTGAAGCTTTCTTT. The chain carries TRBV6-1 and TRBJ1-1; no definite D call. This CDR3 region has 16 residues. Trimming pared 2 bases from V and 0 bases from J, leaving 13 bases between. Germline V gives CDR1 MNHNS, CDR2 SASEGT.

The J gene is TRBJ2-7, the V gene TRBV21-1; TRBD1 was called by the table and not checked on the DNA. TRBV21-1 is noted as a pseudogene. The CDR3 extends over 15 amino acids. The CDR3 region has the DNA TGTGCCAGCAGCAAAGTTGCGACAGGGGACAACGAGCAGTACTTC. It translates to CASSKVATGDNEQYF.

CDR3 bases: TGTGCCAGCGGCCTAGCGGGAGGACCGAATGAGCAGTTCTTC. It translates to CASGLAGGPNEQFF. This sequence joins TRBV9 and TRBJ2-1; 11 bases fit TRBD2. Germline CDR1 is SGDLS and CDR2 is YYNGEE. Trimming cost V 7 bases and J 7 bases; bases outside gene matches: 7. There are 14 residues in the CDR3.

The V gene is TRBV30, the J gene TRBJ1-3; D call uncertain. The CDR3 has 13 amino acids. CDR1 and CDR2 from the germline V gene are GTSNPN and SVGIG (reference sequence). V lost 5 bases to trimming and J lost 4 bases, with 12 bases between them. Written as DNA, the CDR3 is TGTGCCTGGGTCGGCCTCATCGGAAACACCATATATTTT. It translates to CAWVGLIGNTIYF.

The chain links TRBV4-2 to TRBJ2-1; D possibly corresponds to TRBD1 (5 bases). Germline-derived CDR1 and CDR2 are LGHNA and YNFKEQ. The CDR3 covers 14 residues. The V gene lost 3 bases and the J gene lost 4 bases, with 10 bases spanning the gap. The CDR3 nucleotides read TGTGCCAGCAGCCATAACAGGCGTTACAATGAGCAGTTCTTC. It is translated as CASSHNRRYNEQFF.

The chain uses TRBV5-5 and TRBJ2-7; tentatively, D is TRBD1 (5 bases). The length of the CDR3 is 14 residues. The germline CDR1 and CDR2 sequences are SGHKS and YYEKEE (reference sequence). V was trimmed by 5 bases and J by 2 bases, leaving 14 bases between them. CDR3 DNA sequence: TGTGCCAGCAGATTTGGTGCAGGGACCTACGAGCAGTACTTC. This translates into CASRFGAGTYEQYF.

In nucleotides, the CDR3 is TGTGCCAGCAGCTTAGGGACTAGCGGACGAGTCTGGTCAGATACGCAGTATTTT. The encoded protein is CASSLGTSGRVWSDTQYF. V gene TRBV7-7 combines with J gene TRBJ2-3, with 10 bases that match TRBD2. Germline V gene data show CDR1 as SSHAT and CDR2 as FNYEAQ (reference sequence). J was trimmed by 4 bases and V by 1 base; bases with no gene match: 11. The CDR3 totals 18 residues. The variable domain in full, completed from reference TRBV7-7 and TRBJ2-3, reads GAGVSQSPRYKVTKRGQDVTLRCDPISSHATLYWYQQALGQGPEFLTYFNYEAQPDKSGLPSDRFSAERPEGSISTLTIQRTEQRDSAMYRCASSLGTSGRVWSDTQYFGPGTRLTVL.

The V and J genes are TRBV29-1 and TRBJ2-7; 11 positions match TRBD1. The V and J ends lost 6 bases and 4 bases, in that order; junction bases with no gene match: 5. This CDR3 spans 13 amino acids. Germline CDR1 is SQVTM and CDR2 is ANQGSEA. The CDR3 DNA reads TGCAGCGTGGGAGGACAGGGGGCTTACGAGCAGTACTTC. Encoded protein: CSVGGQGAYEQYF.

Comments on this clone: One end of the junction fails to match germline, which may point to a read error. The chain employs TRBV5-6 and TRBJ2-3, with 8 positions matching TRBD2. The CDR3 spans 13 residues. CDR1 and CDR2 (germline): SGHDT, YYEEEE. CDR3 sequence reads: CASSLGRTSSTAF. In DNA form, the CDR3 reads TGTGCCAGCAGCTTGGGAAGGACTAGCAGCACGGCATTT.